A single sample is the source of the 18 T cell receptor beta chains below, sequenced in a study of T-cell memory formation after mild COVID-19. In TCRdb, the 5' RACE reads were re-called with MiXCR into one record per CDR3 protein. Here the sample spans about 560,000 distinct CDR3 sequences, approximately 19% being singletons. Specimen: PBMCs or a T cell subset sorted from them (not recorded which). These receptor sequences come from an adult woman who had mild COVID-19 (a few samples of this study predate the infection). Cell type and time point are not known.

CDR3 sequence (DNA): TGTGCCAGCAGCGGAGATAATACTAGCGGGGGGCCCCCGGGGGGAAATGAGCAGTTCTTC. Translated: CASSGDNTSGGPPGGNEQFF. This rearrangement joins TRBV7-3 to TRBJ2-1, with TRBD2 matching over 12 bases. The trim removed 5 bases at V and 7 bases at J, leaving 21 bases unmatched. The CDR3 has 20 residues. Germline V gene data show CDR1 as SGHTA and CDR2 as FQGTGA.

The gene calls are TRBV9 and TRBJ2-1; 9 bases are shared with TRBD2. Germline lookup yields CDR1 SGDLS and CDR2 YYNGEE. This CDR3 has 17 amino acids. J gave up 6 bases and V 2 bases, and 12 bases lay outside the gene matches. The CDR3 loop reads CASSVPVGAGGGNEQFF. CDR3 nucleotide sequence: TGTGCCAGCAGCGTCCCCGTGGGAGCGGGAGGAGGCAATGAGCAGTTCTTC.

The rearrangement uses TRBV7-9 and TRBJ2-1, with D perhaps assigned TRBD1 or TRBD2 (5 bases each). V shed 5 bases and J shed 6 bases, with 20 bases lying between them. The CDR3 consists of 16 residues. Germline assignment: CDR1 SEHNR and CDR2 FQNEAQ (reference sequence). CDR3 DNA sequence: TGTGCCAGCAGCGCTCCCGGGACCAGGTCCCGCAATGAGCAGTTCTTC. It yields the protein CASSAPGTRSRNEQFF.

There are a few counts of this clonotype. The rearrangement links TRBV6-2 or TRBV6-3 to TRBJ1-2, with TRBD1 matching 10 bases. The CDR3 runs 14 residues. The germline V gene encodes CDR1 MNHEY and CDR2 SVGEGT. Trimming removed 8 bases from V and 3 bases from J; junction bases left unmatched: 6. CDR3 region: CASSRQGADYGYTF. The CDR3, as DNA: TGTGCCAGCTCCCGACAGGGGGCGGACTATGGCTACACCTTC.

CDR3 amino acids: CASSNGPGANVLTF. The CDR3 coding sequence is TGTGCCAGCAGTAACGGGCCTGGGGCCAACGTCCTGACTTTC. The J gene is TRBJ2-6, the V gene TRBV6-5; D is uncertain. Germline lookup yields CDR1 MNHEY and CDR2 SVGAGI. Deletions cut 5 bases from V and 2 bases from J, with 7 bases between. This CDR3 has 14 amino acids.

The chain recombines TRBV21-1 with TRBJ2-1; the table's D call, TRBD1, was not checked against the DNA. TRBV21-1 has pseudogene status. CDR3 length: 16 amino acids. The CDR3 bases are TGTGCCAGCAGCAAAGAGGTGGGACATTCGGATAATGAGCAGTTCTTC. Encoded protein: CASSKEVGHSDNEQFF.

The chain links TRBV12-3 or TRBV12-4 to TRBJ2-3; 9 bases are shared with TRBD2. V was pared by 2 bases and J by 1 base, with 10 bases of the junction left unmatched. The CDR3 has 18 amino acids. The CDR3 sequence is CASSLPAGGLRGTDTQYF. DNA for the CDR3: TGTGCCAGCAGTTTACCAGCGGGGGGCCTAAGAGGCACAGATACGCAGTATTTT.

This clonotype was seen a few times. The genes are TRBV7-2 and TRBJ2-3, with D maybe TRBD1 (6 bases). The germline V and J ends were trimmed by 3 bases and 0 bases, with 16 bases remaining between them. In germline, CDR1 is SGHTA, CDR2 FQGNSA. This CDR3 has 17 residues. CDR3 protein: CASSLAGTLSSTDTQYF. For the CDR3, the DNA is TGTGCCAGCAGCTTGGCCGGGACACTCTCTAGCACAGATACGCAGTATTTT.

This chain connects TRBV12-3 or TRBV12-4 to TRBJ2-3; 12 bases are a match to TRBD2. J gave up 10 bases and V 6 bases, and 17 bases lay outside the gene matches. The CDR3 covers 17 residues. This CDR3 reads CASSPTTSGGLIRSQYF. The DNA of the CDR3 is TGTGCCAGCAGCCCAACTACTAGCGGGGGGCTGATACGATCGCAGTATTTT.

The rearrangement links TRBV5-1 to TRBJ2-5, with unresolved D. The germline gives CDR1 SGHRS, CDR2 YFSETQ. V lost 3 bases, J lost 12 bases, and 6 bases lay in between. This CDR3 contains 9 residues. In DNA form, the CDR3 reads TGCGCCAGCAGCTCACTCAAGTACTTC. Translating it yields CASSSLKYF.

The chain uses TRBV5-1 and TRBJ1-2; perhaps TRBD1 as D (6 bases). Deletions cut 4 bases from V and 7 bases from J, with 20 bases between. This CDR3 contains 15 residues. The V gene's germline CDR1 is SGHRS and CDR2 YFSETQ. The CDR3 loop is CASSPDEQGHRGYTF. Here the CDR3 DNA reads TGCGCCAGCAGCCCGGATGAGCAGGGGCACCGTGGCTACACCTTC.

The CDR3 spells CSARDLDLGAETQYF. In DNA form, the CDR3 reads TGCAGTGCTAGAGACCTAGACTTAGGGGCGGAGACCCAGTACTTC. The chain links TRBV20-1 to TRBJ2-5; a weak D match, TRBD1 (5 bases). The germline V and J ends were trimmed by 0 bases and 5 bases, with 16 bases remaining between them. CDR1 and CDR2 from the germline V gene are DFQATT and SNEGSKA (reference sequence). The CDR3 totals 15 residues.

This chain uses TRBV7-6 with TRBJ1-4; D is unresolved. Germline CDR1 reads SGHVS; CDR2 reads FNYEAQ. V was shortened by 0 bases and J by 8 bases, with 16 bases between the two germline ends. The CDR3 spans 16 residues. CDR3 residues: CASSLATPGGSEKLFF. The DNA for the CDR3 is TGTGCCAGCAGCTTAGCGACCCCCGGTGGGTCCGAAAAACTGTTTTTT.

This chain links TRBV6-5 with TRBJ2-3, with a weak D call TRBD2 (6 bases). The V gene's germline CDR1 is MNHEY and CDR2 SVGAGI. V lost 6 bases to trimming and J lost 2 bases, with 18 bases between them. The CDR3 length is 16 residues. The CDR3 protein is CASSRSGITPTDTQYF. For the CDR3, the DNA is TGTGCCAGCAGCCGTAGCGGAATTACCCCCACAGATACGCAGTATTTT.

V usage is TRBV20-1 and J usage is TRBJ1-3, with a possible D match to TRBD1 (5 bases). Trimming took off 1 base at V and 4 bases at J, with 14 bases between the two ends. The CDR3 is 15 amino acids. CDR1 DFQATT and CDR2 SNEGSKA come from the germline V gene (reference sequence). In nucleotides, the CDR3 is TGCAGTGCTAGAGTGCCAGGGCCGAGCGGAAACACCATATATTTT. Encoded protein: CSARVPGPSGNTIYF.

Only a few counts were recorded for this clonotype. J is TRBJ2-7 and V is TRBV3-1; no clear D gene. There are 13 residues in the CDR3. CDR1 LGHDT and CDR2 YNNKEL come from the germline V gene (reference sequence). V gave up 0 bases and J gave up 7 bases, with 10 bases separating them. This CDR3 is CASSQDLDLEQYF. CDR3 in DNA: TGTGCCAGCAGCCAAGATCTGGACCTAGAGCAGTACTTC.

The chain has TRBV20-1 and TRBJ2-2; D is unclear. Trimming took off 3 bases at V and 1 base at J, with 6 bases between the two ends. The CDR3 runs to 13 residues. Per germline, CDR1 DFQATT and CDR2 SNEGSKA (reference sequence). The CDR3 region is CSASRENTGELFF. The CDR3 DNA is TGCAGTGCTAGTAGAGAGAACACCGGGGAGCTGTTTTTT.

The chain carries TRBV6-5 and TRBJ1-2; D gene unclear. The CDR3 is 16 amino acids. Germline V gene sequence: CDR1 MNHEY, CDR2 SVGAGI. Between the trimmed V and J ends, which lost 0 bases and 4 bases, there was a span of 15 bases. The CDR3 bases are TGTGCCAGCAGTTACTCGGGGTCAGGAGAACCCTATGGCTACACCTTC. Translated: CASSYSGSGEPYGYTF.